The source of this TCR beta chain is a study of cytomegalovirus exposure and HLA in healthy donors. Study observations and caveats: What TCR beta sequences reportedly achieved was accurate prediction of HLA-A and HLA-B alleles in most subjects. On later analysis, the bulk of CMV-associated TCR beta chains appeared to be HLA-restricted. Later on, a genetic analysis was performed. It linked a missense variant in DCLRE1C with V- and J-gene trimming of TCR beta.

V dropped 3 bases and J dropped 0; count of bases not matched to a gene: 2. There are 14 residues in the CDR3. Germline CDR1 and CDR2: SGHNT and YYREEE (reference sequence). Amplification used 60 Vbeta primers and 13 Jbeta primers. Sequenced by immunoSEQ multiplex PCR; TCRdb stores in-frame clones only, minus some. The sample has roughly 190,000 clones, more than 85% seen once. Details on this clone: Its cognate antigen is unknown.

The chain employs TRBV5-4 and TRBJ2-7; 8 bases line up with TRBD1. This clonotype was obtained from a woman under 30 in good health and CMV-seronegative. The sample comprised PBMCs. CDR3 sequence reads: CASSSGQDSYEQYF. The CDR3 nucleotides are TGTGCCAGCAGCTCGGGACAGGACTCCTACGAGCAGTACTTC.